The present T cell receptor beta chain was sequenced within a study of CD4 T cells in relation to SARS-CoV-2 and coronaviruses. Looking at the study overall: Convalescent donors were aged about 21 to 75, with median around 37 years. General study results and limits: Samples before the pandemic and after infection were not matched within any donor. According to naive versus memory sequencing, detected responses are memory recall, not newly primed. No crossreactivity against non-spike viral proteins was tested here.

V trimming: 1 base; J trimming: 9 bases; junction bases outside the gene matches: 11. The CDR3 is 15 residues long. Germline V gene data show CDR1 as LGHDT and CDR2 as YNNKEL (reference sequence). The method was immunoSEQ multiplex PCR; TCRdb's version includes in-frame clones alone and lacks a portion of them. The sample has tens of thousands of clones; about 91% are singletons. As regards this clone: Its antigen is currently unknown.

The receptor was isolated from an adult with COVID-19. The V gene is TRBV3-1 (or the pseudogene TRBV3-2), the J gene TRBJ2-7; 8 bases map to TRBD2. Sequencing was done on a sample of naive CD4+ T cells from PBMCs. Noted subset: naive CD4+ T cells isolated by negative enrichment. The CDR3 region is CASSQGIPGLGVQYF. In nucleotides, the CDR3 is TGTGCCAGCAGCCAAGGTATACCGGGACTAGGAGTGCAGTACTTC.